Listed below are T cell receptor beta chains from one sample, sequenced in a study of shared clonotypes between healthy human individuals. The assay was immunoSEQ multiplex PCR, and TCRdb's table has in-frame clones only and misses some. The sample yields roughly 2,300,000 clones, around 93% seen once. The sample consisted of naive CD4+ T cells from PBMCs. The receptors were sampled from a man aged 18 to 29 in good health. Some clones in this sample may be carry-over from other donors' samples. The CDR3 runs from the conserved cysteine through the conserved F or W. A D gene is named only where the DNA matches it firmly. The size of a clone is reported for some rows only, either as once, few or many, or as a class for expanded clones.

size	V	length	D	J	CDR3	DNA
NA	TRBV6-5	13	TRBD2	TRBJ2-1	CASRSSGRPEQFF	TGTGCCAGCCGATCTAGCGGGAGGCCCGAGCAGTTCTTC
NA	TRBV28	12	NA	TRBJ2-7	CASSPDTYEQYF	TGTGCCAGCAGCCCCGACACCTACGAGCAGTACTTC
NA	TRBV10-3	15	TRBD2	TRBJ2-7	CAITQGLAGPYEQYF	TGTGCCATCACCCAGGGACTAGCGGGTCCCTACGAGCAGTACTTC
NA	TRBV28	16	NA	TRBJ2-1	CASSPLPYERHNEQFF	TGTGCCAGCAGTCCTCTGCCCTACGAGAGGCACAATGAGCAGTTCTTC
NA	TRBV19	15	NA	TRBJ2-7	CASSAREPGGHEQYF	TGTGCCAGTAGTGCTCGGGAACCTGGGGGCCACGAGCAGTACTTC
NA	TRBV11-1	13	NA	TRBJ2-1	CASSSHTGNEQFF	TGTGCCAGCAGCTCACACACAGGGAATGAGCAGTTCTTC
NA	TRBV20-1	11	NA	TRBJ2-1	CSASRGDEQFF	TGCAGTGCTAGCAGGGGTGATGAGCAGTTCTTC
NA	TRBV7-9	16	NA	TRBJ1-4	CASSHERTPTNEKLFF	TGTGCCAGCAGCCACGAAAGGACTCCAACTAATGAAAAACTGTTTTTT
NA	TRBV5-8	15	NA	TRBJ2-7	CASSLRGGRFHEQYF	TGTGCCAGCAGCTTGCGGGGAGGTAGGTTCCACGAGCAGTACTTC
NA	TRBV5-1	12	NA	TRBJ2-3	CASSLVGDTQYF	TGCGCCAGCAGCTTGGTAGGGGATACGCAGTATTTT
NA	TRBV5-1	14	TRBD1	TRBJ2-7	CASSYRDRDHEQYF	TGCGCCAGCAGCTACCGGGACAGGGACCACGAGCAGTACTTC
NA	TRBV6-1	15	NA	TRBJ1-2	CASSEDVGRQDGYTF	TGTGCCAGCAGTGAAGATGTGGGAAGGCAGGATGGCTACACCTTC
NA	TRBV6-6	16	TRBD1	TRBJ1-1	CASSYPGQGWGTEAFF	TGTGCCAGCAGTTATCCGGGACAGGGATGGGGTACTGAAGCTTTCTTT
NA	TRBV9	14	TRBD1	TRBJ1-2	CASSPQQGGYGYTF	TGTGCCAGCAGCCCCCAACAGGGGGGCTATGGCTACACCTTC
NA	TRBV11-2	13	TRBD2	TRBJ2-1	CASSSLADNEQFF	TGTGCCAGCAGTTCCCTAGCGGACAATGAGCAGTTCTTC
NA	TRBV5-6	15	NA	TRBJ2-1	CASSFFPGTYNEQFF	TGTGCCAGCAGCTTCTTCCCGGGAACCTACAATGAGCAGTTCTTC
once	TRBV27	17	NA	TRBJ1-4	CASSGSQQATPNEKLFF	TGTGCCAGCAGTGGGTCTCAGCAGGCTACGCCTAATGAAAAACTGTTTTTT
NA	TRBV19	15	NA	TRBJ1-5	CASSMLRYSNQPQHF	TGTGCCAGTAGTATGTTACGGTATAGCAATCAGCCCCAGCATTTT
NA	TRBV5-1	13	NA	TRBJ1-3	CASSQNTGSTIYF	TGCGCCAGCAGTCAGAATACAGGTTCCACCATATATTTT
NA	TRBV5-1	17	TRBD2	TRBJ2-3	CASSLGLAGGSTDTQYF	TGCGCCAGCAGCTTGGGACTAGCGGGAGGAAGCACAGATACGCAGTATTTT
NA	TRBV2	14	TRBD2	TRBJ2-5	CASSTASGQETQYF	TGTGCCAGCAGTACGGCTAGCGGCCAAGAGACCCAGTACTTC
NA	TRBV29-1	11	NA	TRBJ2-7	CSGRRGYEQYF	TGCAGCGGCCGGAGGGGATACGAGCAGTACTTC
NA	TRBV29-1	14	NA	TRBJ2-3	CSVRGQGSTDTQYF	TGCAGCGTTCGCGGTCAGGGTAGCACAGATACGCAGTATTTT
NA	TRBV5-4	15	NA	TRBJ2-7	CASSAAASETYEQYF	TGTGCCAGCAGCGCCGCGGCTAGCGAGACCTACGAGCAGTACTTC
NA	TRBV6-5	14	NA	TRBJ1-3	CASRTGQPGNTIYF	TGTGCCAGCAGAACAGGACAGCCTGGAAACACCATATATTTT
few	TRBV5-5	14	TRBD1	TRBJ1-1	CASSRDRASTEAFF	TGTGCCAGCAGCAGGGACAGGGCCTCGACTGAAGCTTTCTTT
NA	TRBV19	12	NA	TRBJ2-1	CASEGRMNEQFF	TGTGCCTCTGAAGGGCGCATGAATGAGCAGTTCTTC
NA	TRBV5-3	14	NA	TRBJ2-5	CARTSGEGEQTQYF	TGTGCCAGAACCTCAGGAGAGGGTGAACAGACCCAGTACTTC
NA	TRBV30	13	NA	TRBJ2-1	CAYSQSSYNEQFF	TGTGCCTACTCGCAGAGCTCCTACAATGAGCAGTTCTTC
NA	TRBV5-1	14	NA	TRBJ2-1	CASSLVLGDNEQFF	TGCGCCAGCAGCTTGGTCCTAGGAGACAATGAGCAGTTCTTC
NA	TRBV6-1	14	TRBD2	TRBJ2-7	CAGARTSGLFEQYF	TGTGCCGGAGCAAGGACTAGCGGGTTGTTCGAGCAGTACTTC
few	TRBV7-9	15	TRBD1	TRBJ1-5	CASSLGAGGYQPQHF	TGTGCCAGCAGCCTCGGAGCAGGGGGCTATCAGCCCCAGCATTTT
NA	TRBV15	13	TRBD1	TRBJ2-7	CATSRDPTGAQYF	TGTGCCACCAGCAGAGATCCGACAGGGGCGCAGTACTTC
NA	TRBV7-3	14	TRBD1	TRBJ2-7	CASSPDRVFHEQYF	TGTGCCAGCAGCCCAGACAGGGTTTTCCACGAGCAGTACTTC
NA	TRBV14	21	TRBD1	TRBJ1-1	CASSPTRTGGAGWYWDTEAFF	TGTGCCAGCAGCCCTACTAGGACAGGGGGCGCGGGGTGGTATTGGGACACTGAAGCTTTCTTT
NA	TRBV13	15	NA	TRBJ2-7	CASSLGTGLANEQYF	TGTGCCAGCAGCTTAGGCACTGGGTTAGCCAATGAGCAGTACTTC
NA	TRBV7-6	18	TRBD1	TRBJ1-2	CASSLGVGRGGANYGYTF	TGTGCCAGCAGCTTAGGAGTGGGCAGGGGGGGAGCTAACTATGGCTACACCTTC
NA	TRBV29-1	14	TRBD1	TRBJ1-2	CSVKDRAANYGYTF	TGCAGCGTCAAGGACAGGGCAGCTAACTATGGCTACACCTTC
NA	TRBV21-1	11	NA	TRBJ2-2	CASRIPGELFF	TGTGCCAGCAGGATCCCCGGGGAGCTGTTTTTT
NA	TRBV6-6	15	NA	TRBJ1-2	CASSYSGGRFYGYTF	TGTGCCAGCAGTTACTCGGGGGGCAGATTCTATGGCTACACCTTC
NA	TRBV7-3	12	TRBD2	TRBJ2-1	CASSASGGPEFF	TGTGCCAGCAGCGCCTCGGGAGGGCCGGAGTTCTTC
NA	TRBV4-2	14	TRBD1	TRBJ1-2	CASSGQGQNYGYTF	TGTGCCAGCAGCGGACAGGGACAGAACTATGGCTACACCTTC
NA	TRBV28	15	TRBD1	TRBJ1-4	CASSMAGQGNEKLFF	TGTGCCAGCAGCATGGCGGGACAGGGGAATGAAAAACTGTTTTTT